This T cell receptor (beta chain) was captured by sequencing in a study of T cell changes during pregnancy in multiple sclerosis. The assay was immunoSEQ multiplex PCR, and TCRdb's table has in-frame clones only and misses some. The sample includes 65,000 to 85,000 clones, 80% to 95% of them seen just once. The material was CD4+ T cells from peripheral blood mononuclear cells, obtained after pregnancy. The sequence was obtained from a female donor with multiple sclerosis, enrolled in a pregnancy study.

CDR3 sequence reads: CASSTGLARQETQYF. CDR3 sequence (DNA): TGTGCCAGCAGCACCGGACTAGCGCGGCAAGAGACCCAGTACTTC. V usage is TRBV7-3 and J usage is TRBJ2-5; TRBD2 agrees at 9 bases. V dropped 5 bases and J dropped 2; count of bases not matched to a gene: 6. CDR1 SGHTA and CDR2 FQGTGA come from the germline V gene. This CDR3 contains 15 residues.